Each of the 18 T cell receptor beta chains below was sequenced from the same sample in a study of CD8 T cells in Susac syndrome. Reverse transcription used about 0.45 to 1 ug RNA and random hexamers. TCRdb independently ran MiXCR on the immunoSEQ multiplex PCR reads; one entry per CDR3 protein. In the table there are fewer than 150,000 distinct CDR3 sequences, roughly 89% of which are singletons. The sequenced sample consisted of CD8+ T cells from PBMCs. These receptors were taken from a human donor with multiple sclerosis.

This sequence joins TRBV9 and TRBJ2-7; 9 bases agree with TRBD2. The germline CDR1 and CDR2 sequences are SGDLS and YYNGEE. The CDR3 consists of 14 residues. V gave up 0 bases and J gave up 5 bases; unmatched junction bases: 3. Written as DNA, the CDR3 is TGTGCCAGCAGCGTAGGCGGGAGGGCCCACGAGCAGTACTTC. Residues: CASSVGGRAHEQYF. The full variable domain, in which reference TRBV9 and TRBJ2-7 provide the parts outside the CDR3, is DSGVTQTPKHLITATGQRVTLRCSPRSGDLSVYWYQQSLDQGLQFLIQYYNGEERAKGNILERFSAQQFPDLHSELNLSSLELGDSALYFCASSVGGRAHEQYFGPGTRLTVT.

The genes are TRBV19 and TRBJ1-1; D not resolved. The CDR3 spans 14 residues. Germline values: CDR1 LNHDA, CDR2 SQIVND (reference sequence). Trimming pared 10 bases from V and 0 bases from J, leaving 15 bases between. CDR3 coding DNA: TGTGCCACCCACTTCGGCAGCATGAACACTGAAGCTTTCTTT. This codes for CATHFGSMNTEAFF. The full variable domain, rest sourced from reference TRBV19 and TRBJ1-1, is DGGITQSPKYLFRKEGQNVTLSCEQNLNHDAMYWYRQDPGQGLRLIYYSQIVNDFQKGDIAEGYSVSREKKESFPLTVTSAQKNPTAFYLCATHFGSMNTEAFFGQGTRLTVV.

The gene calls are TRBV29-1 and TRBJ1-5, with D perhaps TRBD1 (5 bases). V was shortened by 5 bases and J by 0 bases, with 14 bases between the two germline ends. This CDR3 region has 15 residues. Germline V gene data show CDR1 as SQVTM and CDR2 as ANQGSEA. For the CDR3, the DNA is TGCAGCGTTCTGGAGGGGCAATATAGCAATCAGCCCCAGCATTTT. It codes for CSVLEGQYSNQPQHF.

The chain is built from TRBV5-6 and TRBJ2-7; 7 bases are shared with TRBD1. Per germline, CDR1 SGHDT and CDR2 YYEEEE. The V gene end was trimmed by 1 base and the J gene end by 3 bases; junction bases not matched to a gene: 7. The CDR3 has 15 residues. The DNA for the CDR3 is TGTGCCAGCAGCTTGCCTCCGGGACAGAACTACGAGCAGTACTTC. This encodes CASSLPPGQNYEQYF.

The gene calls are TRBV27 and TRBJ2-7, with TRBD1 matching over 7 bases. Looked up from germline, CDR1 is MNHEY and CDR2 is SMNVEV (reference sequence). This CDR3 has 16 amino acids. J was trimmed by 4 bases and V by 0 bases; bases with no gene match: 9. This chain's CDR3 is CASSLSPTGYGYEQYF. CDR3 coding DNA: TGTGCCAGCAGTTTATCCCCGACAGGGTATGGATACGAGCAGTACTTC.

This chain joins TRBV27 and TRBJ2-7, with D maybe TRBD2 (5 bases). Trimming left V 3 bases short and J 3 bases short, with 9 bases between. The length of the CDR3 is 13 residues. Germline lookup yields CDR1 MNHEY and CDR2 SMNVEV (reference sequence). CDR3 nucleotides: TGTGCCAGCAGTTTCACTAGGGACTACGAGCAGTACTTC. It codes for CASSFTRDYEQYF.

The rearrangement uses TRBV2 and TRBJ1-5; D may be TRBD1 (5 bases). The V gene's germline CDR1 is SNHLY and CDR2 FYNNEI. Trimming took 5 bases from V and 2 from J, leaving 22 bases between them. The CDR3 has 18 amino acids. The CDR3 here is CASSTPGPSLGGNQPQHF. Written as DNA, the CDR3 is TGTGCCAGCAGTACTCCGGGACCAAGCCTCGGTGGCAATCAGCCCCAGCATTTT.

The chain combines TRBV9 with TRBJ2-7, with D possibly TRBD1 on 5 matching bases. CDR1 and CDR2 (germline): SGDLS, YYNGEE. Trimming left V 4 bases short and J 0 bases short, with 11 bases between. CDR3 length: 14 residues. The CDR3 nucleotides read TGTGCCAGCAGCACGACAGACGGCTCCTACGAGCAGTACTTC. Its protein product is CASSTTDGSYEQYF.

V usage is TRBV4-1 and J usage is TRBJ2-5, with D unresolved. The last part of the DNA fits TRBJ2-7 better; the J call may be wrong. The CDR3 contains 14 residues. Germline V lookup: CDR1 MGHRA, CDR2 YSYEKL. CDR3 sequence: CASSRPDLLHEQYF. Here the CDR3 DNA reads TGCGCCAGCAGCCGACCTGACTTGCTCCACGAGCAGTACTTC.

This chain uses TRBV4-2 with TRBJ1-1; a possible D gene is TRBD1 (5 bases). The CDR3 covers 15 residues. The V gene lost 2 bases and the J gene lost 0 bases, with 10 bases spanning the gap. The germline gives CDR1 LGHNA, CDR2 YNFKEQ. CDR3 protein: CASSQTGTMNTEAFF. DNA for the CDR3: TGTGCCAGCAGCCAAACAGGAACGATGAACACTGAAGCTTTCTTT.

This clonotype was seen more than once but under ten times. The chain uses TRBV6-5 and TRBJ1-1; D perhaps matches TRBD1 (5 bases). The germline V and J ends were trimmed by 6 bases and 1 base, with 12 bases remaining between them. The CDR3 length is 14 residues. Germline CDR1 and CDR2: MNHEY and SVGAGI. CDR3 loop: CASSPVGGNTEAFF. CDR3 nucleotides: TGTGCCAGCAGCCCCGTCGGGGGGAACACTGAAGCTTTCTTT.

This chain links TRBV27 with TRBJ2-1; D is ambiguous. The V gene's germline CDR1 is MNHEY and CDR2 SMNVEV (reference sequence). This CDR3 is 13 amino acids long. Trimming shortened V by 6 bases and J by 10 bases, and 16 bases separated the two germline ends. This chain's CDR3 is CASSGLGIREQFF. CDR3 in DNA: TGTGCCAGCAGCGGATTGGGAATCAGGGAGCAGTTCTTC.

CDR3 nucleotides: TGTGCCAGCAGTGGGGACAGCCGACACACCATATATTTT. Protein sequence: CASSGDSRHTIYF. The chain joins TRBV6-5 to TRBJ1-3; TRBD1 matches at 7 bases. The J segment lost 8 bases and the V segment lost 5 bases, leaving 6 bases of the junction unmatched. Looked up from germline, CDR1 is MNHEY and CDR2 is SVGAGI. The CDR3 consists of 13 residues.

This clonotype was found once. The chain links TRBV20-1 to TRBJ1-1; the D gene is possibly TRBD1 (6 bases). CDR1 DFQATT and CDR2 SNEGSKA come from the germline V gene (reference sequence). Trimming pared 8 bases from V and 0 bases from J, leaving 19 bases between. The CDR3 is 15 amino acids. The CDR3 is CSITEPGGLNTEAFF. CDR3 in DNA: TGCAGTATCACGGAACCCGGGGGGCTGAACACTGAAGCTTTCTTT.

The chain recombines TRBV7-9 with TRBJ2-7; D may be TRBD1 or TRBD2 (5 bases each). The CDR3 loop spans 17 amino acids. Trimming removed 4 bases from V and 0 bases from J, with 19 bases in between. Germline V lookup: CDR1 SEHNR, CDR2 FQNEAQ (reference sequence). CDR3 residues: CASSSSRGSGISYEQYF. The CDR3 nucleotides read TGTGCCAGCAGCTCATCTCGCGGGTCAGGGATCTCCTACGAGCAGTACTTC.

This sequence joins TRBV27 and TRBJ2-2; 7 positions agree with TRBD1. V gave up 5 bases and J gave up 4 bases; unmatched junction bases: 4. This CDR3 has 14 residues. From germline, CDR1 is MNHEY and CDR2 SMNVEV (reference sequence). This chain's CDR3 is CASSATGSTGELFF. For the CDR3, the DNA is TGTGCCAGCAGTGCGACAGGGTCCACCGGGGAGCTGTTTTTT.

The chain recombines TRBV27 with TRBJ2-5; possibly TRBD1 for D (6 bases). CDR1 and CDR2 from the germline V gene are MNHEY and SMNVEV (reference sequence). Trimming stripped 6 bases from V and 2 bases from J, with 10 bases between. CDR3 length equals 13 residues. The CDR3 DNA is TGTGCCAGCAGGTATACAGGGCAAGAGACCCAGTACTTC. It specifies CASRYTGQETQYF.

The chain is built from TRBV15 and TRBJ1-4; 10 bases are shared with TRBD1. J was trimmed by 6 bases and V by 6 bases; bases with no gene match: 4. CDR3 length: 14 residues. Germline assignment: CDR1 LNHNV and CDR2 YYDKDF (reference sequence). CDR3 bases: TGTGCCACCAGTCGGGACAGGGGCTATGAAAAACTGTTTTTT. Encoded protein: CATSRDRGYEKLFF.